This passage covers 4 T cell receptor beta chains from one sample sequenced in a study of shared clonotypes between healthy human individuals. Sequencing used immunoSEQ multiplex PCR; TCRdb keeps in-frame clones, though not all of them. The sample lists approximately 2.4 million clones; under 97% were seen once. Sequenced input: naive CD4+ T cells sorted from blood. Noted subset: CD45RA+ positively selected. Every receptor here comes from a man between 18 and 29 years old in good health.

CDR3 coding DNA: TGCGCCAGCAGCTGGACGGAAAAGAATGAAAAACTGTTTTTT. It encodes CASSWTEKNEKLFF. This rearrangement joins TRBV5-1 to TRBJ1-4; D ambiguous. The CDR3 has 14 amino acids. The germline V and J ends were trimmed by 3 bases and 5 bases, with 11 bases remaining between them. CDR1 is SGHRS and CDR2 is YFSETQ in the germline V gene.

This chain joins TRBV28 and TRBJ2-5, with 8 bases aligning to TRBD1. After removal of 4 bases from V and 4 bases from J, the junction contained 5 bases not matched to a gene. Germline V gene lookup returns CDR1 MDHEN and CDR2 SYDVKM. CDR3 size: 14 residues. CDR3 amino acids: CASSSQGATETQYF. CDR3 DNA sequence: TGTGCCAGCAGTTCTCAGGGGGCCACAGAGACCCAGTACTTC.

About this clone itself: This same CDR3 is encoded by further DNA sequences in the sample. J is TRBJ1-3 and V is TRBV4-2; D is unclear. V was clipped by 0 bases and J by 2 bases, with 8 bases between them. The CDR3 extends over 15 amino acids. Germline V lookup: CDR1 LGHNA, CDR2 YNFKEQ. CDR3 residues: CASSQEGGAGNTIYF. The CDR3 DNA reads as TGTGCCAGCAGCCAAGAAGGTGGGGCTGGAAACACCATATATTTT.

Regarding this clone: Other DNA sequences of this sample code for an identical CDR3. The CDR3: CASSIQGTNTGELFF. CDR3 bases: TGTGCCAGTAGTATACAGGGAACGAACACCGGGGAGCTGTTTTTT. The chain combines TRBV19 with TRBJ2-2; D is possibly TRBD1 (5 bases). Germline V CDR1 and CDR2: LNHDA, SQIVND (reference sequence). The CDR3 extends over 15 amino acids. The V end lost 2 bases, the J end lost 0 bases, and 7 bases lay between the germline ends. Looking up the rest from reference TRBV19 and TRBJ2-2 gives the full variable domain: DGGITQSPKYLFRKEGQNVTLSCEQNLNHDAMYWYRQDPGQGLRLIYYSQIVNDFQKGDIAEGYSVSREKKESFPLTVTSAQKNPTAFYLCASSIQGTNTGELFFGEGSRLTVL.